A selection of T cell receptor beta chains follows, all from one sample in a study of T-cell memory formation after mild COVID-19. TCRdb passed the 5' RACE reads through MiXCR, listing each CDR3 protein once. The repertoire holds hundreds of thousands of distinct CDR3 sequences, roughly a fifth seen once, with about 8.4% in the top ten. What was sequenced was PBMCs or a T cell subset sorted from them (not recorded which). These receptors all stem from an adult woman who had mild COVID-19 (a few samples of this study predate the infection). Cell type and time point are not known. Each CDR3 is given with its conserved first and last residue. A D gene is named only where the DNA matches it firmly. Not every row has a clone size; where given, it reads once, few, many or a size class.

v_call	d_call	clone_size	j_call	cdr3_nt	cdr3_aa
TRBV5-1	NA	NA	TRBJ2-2	TGCGCCAGCAGCTTGGTTTCAGGGGACACCGGGGAGCTGTTTTTT	CASSLVSGDTGELFF
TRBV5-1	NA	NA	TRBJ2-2	TGCGCCAGCAGCTTGCCGGCCAACACCGGGGAGCTGTTTTTT	CASSLPANTGELFF
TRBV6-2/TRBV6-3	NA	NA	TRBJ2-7	TGTGCCAGCAGTGGACATGTGACCTACGAGCAGTACTTC	CASSGHVTYEQYF
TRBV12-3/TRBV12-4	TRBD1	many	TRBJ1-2	TGTGCCAGCAGTCCACAGGGGTATGGCTACACCTTC	CASSPQGYGYTF
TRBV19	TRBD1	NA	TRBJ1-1	TGTGCCAGTATCACCGACAGGGGCCTGAACACTGAAGCTTTCTTT	CASITDRGLNTEAFF
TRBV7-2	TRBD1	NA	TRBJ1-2	TGTGCCAGCAGCTTAGGCACGAGGGGGCCCAACTATGGCTACACCTTC	CASSLGTRGPNYGYTF
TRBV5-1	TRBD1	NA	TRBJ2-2	TGCGCCAGCAGCTTGGCACAGGGGACCGGGGAGCTGTTTTTT	CASSLAQGTGELFF
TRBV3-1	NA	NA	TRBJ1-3	TGTGCCAGCAGATCCACAGGGTTTGCTGGAAACACCATATATTTT	CASRSTGFAGNTIYF
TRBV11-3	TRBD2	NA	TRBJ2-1	TGTGCCAGCAGCTTCCCCCTTACTAGCGGGGGATCCTACAATGAGCAGTTCTTC	CASSFPLTSGGSYNEQFF
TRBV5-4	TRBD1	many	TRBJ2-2	TGTGCCAGCGGACAGGGCTCCGGGGAGCTGTTTTTT	CASGQGSGELFF
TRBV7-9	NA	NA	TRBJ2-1	TGTGCCAGCCGTACCGGGCGGGACAGATACAATGAGCAGTTCTTC	CASRTGRDRYNEQFF
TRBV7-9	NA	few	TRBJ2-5	TGTGCCAGCAGCCGACAGGAGCTCCAAGAGACCCAGTACTTC	CASSRQELQETQYF
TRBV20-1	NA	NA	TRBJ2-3	TGCAGTGCCCCTAGGACAGCCTCTCGAGATACGCAGTATTTT	CSAPRTASRDTQYF
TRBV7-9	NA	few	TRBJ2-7	TGTGCCAGCAGCTTATTACCGGGCCAGGGCGACGAGCAGTACTTC	CASSLLPGQGDEQYF
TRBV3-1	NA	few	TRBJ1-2	TGTGCCAGCAGCCCAGCCCCCACGAACTATGGCTACACCTTC	CASSPAPTNYGYTF
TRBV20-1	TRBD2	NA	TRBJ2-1	TGCAGTGCTAGGGATAGCGGGGGGACGGCCTACAATGAGCAGTTCTTC	CSARDSGGTAYNEQFF
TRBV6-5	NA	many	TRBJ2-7	TGTGCCAGCAGAGCCGGCTCTAGCTCCTACGAGCAGTACTTC	CASRAGSSSYEQYF
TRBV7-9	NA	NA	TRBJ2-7	TGTGCCAGCAGCTTAGGAAAGAACGTGGACGAGCAGTACTTC	CASSLGKNVDEQYF
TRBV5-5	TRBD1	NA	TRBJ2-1	TGTGCCAGCAGCTTGCTAGCCAGGGGGCTGTCCTACAATGAGCAGTTCTTC	CASSLLARGLSYNEQFF
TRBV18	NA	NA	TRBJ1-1	TGTGCCAGCTCACCCCCTTCAACTAACACTGAAGCTTTCTTT	CASSPPSTNTEAFF
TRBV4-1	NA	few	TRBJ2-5	TGCGCCAGCAGCACAATTCCCGACGAGACCCAGTACTTC	CASSTIPDETQYF
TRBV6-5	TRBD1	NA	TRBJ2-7	TGTGCCAGCAGTTCCGACAGGGCCATCCCCTACTTC	CASSSDRAIPYF
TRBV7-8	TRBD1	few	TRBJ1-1	TGTGCCAGCAGCTTCGACAGGGGGCTTCCTCACACTGAAGCTTTCTTT	CASSFDRGLPHTEAFF
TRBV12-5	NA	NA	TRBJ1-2	TGTGCTAGTGGTCCCGTAAGGGACTTCTATGGCTACACCTTC	CASGPVRDFYGYTF
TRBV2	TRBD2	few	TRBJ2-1	TGTGCCAGCAGTGATAGCGGGAGGGGTGATGAGCAGTTCTTC	CASSDSGRGDEQFF
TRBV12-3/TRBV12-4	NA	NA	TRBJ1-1	TGTGCCAGCAGTTCAATCAACACTGAAGCTTTCTTT	CASSSINTEAFF
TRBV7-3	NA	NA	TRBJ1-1	TGTGCCAGCAGCCCAGTCCCGGGACAAGGGACTGAAGCTTTCTTT	CASSPVPGQGTEAFF
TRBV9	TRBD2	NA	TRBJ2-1	TGTGCCAGCAGCGCATCGCTAGCGGGGGGAACGAGTGAGCAGTTCTTC	CASSASLAGGTSEQFF
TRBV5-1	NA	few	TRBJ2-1	TGCGCCAGTAGGGCCTTCGTGGCAGAAGCGGATGAGCAGTTCTTC	CASRAFVAEADEQFF
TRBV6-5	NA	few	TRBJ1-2	TGTGCCAGCAGTGCCCTTCCTGGTGGCTACACCTTC	CASSALPGGYTF
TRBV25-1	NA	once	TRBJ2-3	TGTGCCAGCAGTGACCCCCGACACAGGGATGCGCAGTATTTT	CASSDPRHRDAQYF
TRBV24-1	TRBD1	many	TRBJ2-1	TGTGCCACCAGTGATTCAGGGGGCTATTGGAATGAGCAGTTCTTC	CATSDSGGYWNEQFF
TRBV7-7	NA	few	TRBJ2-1	TGTGCTAGCAGCTTATTTAAAGGGGACAATGAGCAGTTCTTC	CASSLFKGDNEQFF
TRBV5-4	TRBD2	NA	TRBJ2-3	TGTGCCAGCCAACTAGCGGGGGGCACAGGCCTGTCCACAGATACGCAGTATTTT	CASQLAGGTGLSTDTQYF
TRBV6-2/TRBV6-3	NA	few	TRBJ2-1	TGTGCCAGCAGTTTCATCCCGTCGGGGGTCGATGAGCAGTTCTTC	CASSFIPSGVDEQFF
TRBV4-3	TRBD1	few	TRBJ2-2	TGCGCCAGCAGCCAAGGGGACAGGGGGCTCACCGGGGAGCTGTTTTTT	CASSQGDRGLTGELFF
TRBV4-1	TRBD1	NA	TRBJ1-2	TGCGCCAGCAGCCAAGACGACAGGGGGTACTATGGCTACACCTTC	CASSQDDRGYYGYTF
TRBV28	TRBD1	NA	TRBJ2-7	TGTGCCAGCAGTGTGGACAGGGGCTATTTCTACGAGCAGTACTTC	CASSVDRGYFYEQYF
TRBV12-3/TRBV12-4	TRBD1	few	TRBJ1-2	TGTGCCAGCAGTTACGCTGGGACAGGGAGGAGTGGCTACACCTTC	CASSYAGTGRSGYTF
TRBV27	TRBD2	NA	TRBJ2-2	TGTGCCAGCAGTTTTGGGTCCAGCGGGACCAACACCGGGGAGCTGTTTTTT	CASSFGSSGTNTGELFF
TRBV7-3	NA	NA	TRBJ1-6	TGTGCCAGCAGCTTAGACAGTAGCTCCTCACCCCTCCACTTT	CASSLDSSSSPLHF
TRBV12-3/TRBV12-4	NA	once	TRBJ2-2	TGTGCCAGCAAACCGGGACAAAACTCCGGGGAGCTGTTTTTT	CASKPGQNSGELFF
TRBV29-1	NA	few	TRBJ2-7	TGCAGCGTTGAAGGACACGGCGCCTACGAGCAGTACTTC	CSVEGHGAYEQYF
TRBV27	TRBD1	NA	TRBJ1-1	TGTGCCAGCAATGCCGGGACAGGGGGTGGGAACACTGAAGCTTTCTTT	CASNAGTGGGNTEAFF
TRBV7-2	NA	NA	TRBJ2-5	TGTGCCAGCAGACCCTCTATAGCCCAATCAAGTACGGAGACCCAGTACTTC	CASRPSIAQSSTETQYF